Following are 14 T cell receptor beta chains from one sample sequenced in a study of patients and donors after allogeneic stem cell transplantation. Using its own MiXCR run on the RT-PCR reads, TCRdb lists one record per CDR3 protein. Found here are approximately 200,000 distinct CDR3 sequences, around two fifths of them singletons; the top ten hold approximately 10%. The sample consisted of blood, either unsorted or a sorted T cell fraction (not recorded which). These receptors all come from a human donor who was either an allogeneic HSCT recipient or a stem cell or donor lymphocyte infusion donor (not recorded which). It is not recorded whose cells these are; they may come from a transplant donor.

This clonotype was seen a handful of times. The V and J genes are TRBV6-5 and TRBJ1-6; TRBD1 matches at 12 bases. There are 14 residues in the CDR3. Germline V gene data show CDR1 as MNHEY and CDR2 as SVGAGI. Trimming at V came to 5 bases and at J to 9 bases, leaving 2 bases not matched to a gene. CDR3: CASSGTGGRSPLHF. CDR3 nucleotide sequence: TGTGCCAGCAGTGGGACAGGGGGCCGTTCACCCCTCCACTTT.

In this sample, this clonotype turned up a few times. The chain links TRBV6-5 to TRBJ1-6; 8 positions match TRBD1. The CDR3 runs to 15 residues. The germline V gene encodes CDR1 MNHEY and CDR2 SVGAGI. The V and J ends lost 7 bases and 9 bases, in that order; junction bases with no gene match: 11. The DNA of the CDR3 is TGTGCCAGCAAGCCGGGACAGGTTTGGGCTTCACCCCTCCACTTT. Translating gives CASKPGQVWASPLHF.

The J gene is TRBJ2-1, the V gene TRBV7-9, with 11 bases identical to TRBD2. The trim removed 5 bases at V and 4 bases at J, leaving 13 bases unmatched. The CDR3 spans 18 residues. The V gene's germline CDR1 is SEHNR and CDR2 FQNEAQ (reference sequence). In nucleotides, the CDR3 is TGTGCCAGCAGCCAACTATTTACTAGCGGGGGAGGATACAATGAGCAGTTCTTC. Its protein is CASSQLFTSGGGYNEQFF.

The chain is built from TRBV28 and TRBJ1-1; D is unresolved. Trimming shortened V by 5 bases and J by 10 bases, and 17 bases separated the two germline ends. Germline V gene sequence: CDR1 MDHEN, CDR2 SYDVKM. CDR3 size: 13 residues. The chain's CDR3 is CASSRPQDLVAFF. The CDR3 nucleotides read TGTGCCAGCAGTCGCCCCCAGGACCTGGTAGCTTTCTTT.

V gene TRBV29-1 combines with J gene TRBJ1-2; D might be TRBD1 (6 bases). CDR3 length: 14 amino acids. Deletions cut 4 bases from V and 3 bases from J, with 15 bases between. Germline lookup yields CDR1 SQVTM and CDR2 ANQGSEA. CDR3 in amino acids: CSVGVPGADYGYTF. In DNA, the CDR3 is TGCAGCGTTGGGGTCCCGGGGGCAGACTATGGCTACACCTTC. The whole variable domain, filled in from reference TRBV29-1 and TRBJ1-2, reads SAVISQKPSRDICQRGTSLTIQCQVDSQVTMMFWYRQQPGQSLTLIATANQGSEATYESGFVIDKFPISRPNLTFSTLTVSNMSPEDSSIYLCSVGVPGADYGYTFGSGTRLTVV.

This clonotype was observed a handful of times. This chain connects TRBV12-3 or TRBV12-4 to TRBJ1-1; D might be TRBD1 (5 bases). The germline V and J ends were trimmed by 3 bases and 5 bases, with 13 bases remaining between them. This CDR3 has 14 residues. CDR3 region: CASSFEQGRTEAFF. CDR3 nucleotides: TGTGCCAGCAGTTTCGAGCAGGGACGGACTGAAGCTTTCTTT.

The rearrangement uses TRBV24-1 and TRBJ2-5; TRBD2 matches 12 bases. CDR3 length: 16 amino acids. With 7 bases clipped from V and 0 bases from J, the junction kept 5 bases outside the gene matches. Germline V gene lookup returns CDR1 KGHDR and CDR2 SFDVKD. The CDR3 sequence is CATSWTSGNHQETQYF. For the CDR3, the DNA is TGTGCCACCAGCTGGACTAGCGGGAATCACCAAGAGACCCAGTACTTC.

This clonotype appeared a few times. This chain's CDR3 is CASSVGQGARTGELFF. CDR3 DNA: TGCGCCAGCAGCGTCGGACAGGGGGCGCGCACCGGGGAGCTGTTTTTT. The chain combines TRBV5-1 with TRBJ2-2; 11 positions agree with TRBD1. Looked up from germline, CDR1 is SGHRS and CDR2 is YFSETQ. V trimming: 4 bases; J trimming: 4 bases; junction bases outside the gene matches: 6. The CDR3 consists of 16 residues.

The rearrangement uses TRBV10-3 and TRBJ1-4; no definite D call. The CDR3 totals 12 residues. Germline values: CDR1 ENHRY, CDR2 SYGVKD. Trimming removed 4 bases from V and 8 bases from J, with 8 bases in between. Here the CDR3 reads CAISARGEKLFF. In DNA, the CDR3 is TGTGCCATCAGTGCTCGGGGAGAAAAACTGTTTTTT.

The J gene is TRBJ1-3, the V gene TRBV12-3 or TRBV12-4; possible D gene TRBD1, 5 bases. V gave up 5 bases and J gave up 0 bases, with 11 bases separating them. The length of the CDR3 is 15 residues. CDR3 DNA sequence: TGTGCCAGCAGTCCCGGGACCTACTCTGGAAACACCATATATTTT. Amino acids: CASSPGTYSGNTIYF.

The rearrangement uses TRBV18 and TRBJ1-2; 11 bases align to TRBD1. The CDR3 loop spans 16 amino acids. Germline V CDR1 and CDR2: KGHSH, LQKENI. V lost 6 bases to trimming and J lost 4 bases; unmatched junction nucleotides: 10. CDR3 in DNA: TGTGCCAGCTCCCCTAGGACAGGGGGCGCCAGCTATGGCTACACCTTC. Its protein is CASSPRTGGASYGYTF.

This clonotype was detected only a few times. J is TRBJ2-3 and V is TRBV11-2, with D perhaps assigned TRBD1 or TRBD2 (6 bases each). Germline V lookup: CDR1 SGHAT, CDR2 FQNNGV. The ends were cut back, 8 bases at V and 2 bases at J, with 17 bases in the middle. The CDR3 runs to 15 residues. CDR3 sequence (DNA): TGTGCCAGCTCGGGGGCCCACCAATTCACAGATACGCAGTATTTT. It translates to CASSGAHQFTDTQYF.

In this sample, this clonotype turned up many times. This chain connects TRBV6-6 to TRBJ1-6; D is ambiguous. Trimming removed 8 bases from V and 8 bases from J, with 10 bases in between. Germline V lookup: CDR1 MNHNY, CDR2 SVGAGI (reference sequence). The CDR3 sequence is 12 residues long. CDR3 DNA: TGTGCCAGCGGACCGACGTATTCACCCCTCCACTTT. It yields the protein CASGPTYSPLHF.

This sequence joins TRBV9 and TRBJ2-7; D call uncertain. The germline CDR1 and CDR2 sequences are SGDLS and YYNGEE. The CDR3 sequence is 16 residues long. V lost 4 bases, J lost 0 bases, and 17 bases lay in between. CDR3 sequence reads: CASSPHPKGASYEQYF. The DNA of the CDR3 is TGTGCCAGCAGCCCCCATCCGAAGGGTGCCTCCTACGAGCAGTACTTC.